This TCR beta chain derives from a study of T cell responses to AZD1222 COVID-19 vaccine. On this clone itself: Antigen specificity is unknown.

Study-wide findings and caveats: CD4 TCRs linked to vaccination spanned spike, dominating at 160-218 and 743-854. Two AZD1222 administrations were followed by greater Spike-specific TCR breadth and depth. Epitopes outside B.1.351 and B.1.1.7 mutated regions reportedly drew nearly half of spike TCRs. AZD1222 recipients seropositive at baseline numbered only 6 or 7.

TCRdb's table, derived via immunoSEQ multiplex PCR, lists solely in-frame clones and lacks some. The table shows some 120,000 clones, with under 90% occurring only once. This CDR3 is built from 15 residues. Between the trimmed V and J ends, which lost 6 bases and 0 bases, there was a span of 12 bases. The germline V gene has CDR1 MDHEN and CDR2 SYDVKM. This sequence originates from an adult in good health. The rearrangement joins TRBV28 to TRBJ1-3; no clear D. The specimen was peripheral blood, collected on day 0 of AZD1222 vaccination. The CDR3 reads CASSLAQASGNTIYF. The CDR3 coding sequence is TGTGCCAGCAGCCTTGCGCAGGCCTCTGGAAACACCATATATTTT.